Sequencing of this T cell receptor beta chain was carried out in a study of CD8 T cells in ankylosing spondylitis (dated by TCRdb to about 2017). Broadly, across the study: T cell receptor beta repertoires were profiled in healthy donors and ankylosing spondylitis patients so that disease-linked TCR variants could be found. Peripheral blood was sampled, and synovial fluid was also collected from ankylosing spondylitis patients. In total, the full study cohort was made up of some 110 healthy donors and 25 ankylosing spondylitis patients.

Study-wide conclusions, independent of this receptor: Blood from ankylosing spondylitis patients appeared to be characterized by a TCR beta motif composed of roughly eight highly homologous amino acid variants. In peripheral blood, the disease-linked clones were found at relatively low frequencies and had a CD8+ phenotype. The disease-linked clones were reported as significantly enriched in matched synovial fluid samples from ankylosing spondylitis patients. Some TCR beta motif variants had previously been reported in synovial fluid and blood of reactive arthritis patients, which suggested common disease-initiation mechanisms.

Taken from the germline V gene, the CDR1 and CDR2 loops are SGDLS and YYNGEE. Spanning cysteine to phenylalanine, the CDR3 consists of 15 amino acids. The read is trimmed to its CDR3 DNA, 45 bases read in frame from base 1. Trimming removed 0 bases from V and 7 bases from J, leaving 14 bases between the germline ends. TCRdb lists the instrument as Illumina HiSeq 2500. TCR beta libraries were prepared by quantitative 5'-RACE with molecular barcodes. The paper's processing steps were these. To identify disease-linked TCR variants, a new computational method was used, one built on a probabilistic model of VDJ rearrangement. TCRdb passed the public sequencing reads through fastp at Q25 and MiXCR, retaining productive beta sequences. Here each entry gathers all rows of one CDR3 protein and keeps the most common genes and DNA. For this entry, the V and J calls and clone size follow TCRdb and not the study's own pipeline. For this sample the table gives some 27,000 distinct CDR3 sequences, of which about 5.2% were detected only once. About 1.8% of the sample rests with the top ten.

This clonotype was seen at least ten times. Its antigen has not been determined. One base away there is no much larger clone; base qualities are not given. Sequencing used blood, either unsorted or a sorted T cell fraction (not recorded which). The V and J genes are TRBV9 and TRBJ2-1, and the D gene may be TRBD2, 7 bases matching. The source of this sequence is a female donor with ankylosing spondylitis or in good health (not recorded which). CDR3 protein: CASSVVGGAGNEQFF. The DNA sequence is TGTGCCAGCAGCGTAGTGGGGGGGGCTGGGAATGAGCAGTTCTTC. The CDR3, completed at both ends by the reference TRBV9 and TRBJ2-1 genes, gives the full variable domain DSGVTQTPKHLITATGQRVTLRCSPRSGDLSVYWYQQSLDQGLQFLIQYYNGEERAKGNILERFSAQQFPDLHSELNLSSLELGDSALYFCASSVVGGAGNEQFFGPGTRLTVL.